This TCR beta chain stems from a study of beta chain features in type 1 diabetes. Notes on the study in general: Any HLA-type effect on TCRB rearrangement remained unresolved here.

Sequenced material consisted of expressed TCRB transcripts (all of the isolated RNA was reverse transcribed). Clones were sequenced by immunoSEQ multiplex PCR, and TCRdb holds only the in-frame ones, with some missing. The sample gives roughly 310,000 clones, 9.5% to 12% of which show up once; 0.015% is in the top ten. Trimming removed 0 bases from V and 2 bases from J; junction bases left unmatched: 5. Germline CDR1 reads MDHEN; CDR2 reads SYDVKM. The CDR3 is made up of 16 amino acids. Worth noting for this clone: What it recognizes is unknown.

The V gene is TRBV28, the J gene TRBJ2-3; 7 bases are shared with TRBD2. The TCR originated in a woman aged 25 to 39 in good health. Source material: naive CD4+ T cells from blood. The CDR3 sequence is CASSLWASGTTDTQYF. The CDR3 DNA follows: TGTGCCAGCAGTTTATGGGCGAGCGGGACCACAGATACGCAGTATTTT.